Shown below are 21 T cell receptor beta chains from a single sample sequenced in a study of blood T cell repertoires in COVID-19. The method was immunoSEQ multiplex PCR; TCRdb's version includes in-frame clones alone and lacks a portion of them. The sample yields tens of thousands of clones, 76% seen once. Sample: peripheral blood. These receptor sequences come from a woman aged 50 to 65 with active or convalescent COVID-19.

The rearrangement links TRBV4-3 to TRBJ2-7; TRBD1 aligns across 11 bases. CDR3 size: 15 residues. V lost 4 bases and J lost 4; bases outside the gene matches: 6. The germline gives CDR1 LGHNA, CDR2 YSLEER. The DNA for the CDR3 is TGCGCCAGCAGCCTCCGGGACAGGGGGGGATACGAGCAGTACTTC. Amino acid sequence: CASSLRDRGGYEQYF.

The V gene is TRBV29-1, the J gene TRBJ1-1; 7 positions agree with TRBD1. Looked up from germline, CDR1 is SQVTM and CDR2 is ANQGSEA. CDR3 length: 13 amino acids. Trimming removed 6 bases from V and 4 bases from J; junction bases left unmatched: 8. The CDR3 nucleotides read TGCAGCGTCCGACAGGGTTGGATCACTGAAGCTTTCTTT. It is translated as CSVRQGWITEAFF.

V usage is TRBV19 and J usage is TRBJ1-2; 12 bases are shared with TRBD1. The CDR3 is 20 amino acids. V shed 6 bases and J 1 base; nucleotides not matched to a gene: 18. Germline-derived CDR1 and CDR2 are LNHDA and SQIVND (reference sequence). The CDR3 is CASRSARGQGASPLNYGYTF. CDR3 nucleotide sequence: TGTGCCAGTAGGTCCGCGAGGGGACAGGGGGCATCACCCCTTAACTATGGCTACACCTTC.

The chain is built from TRBV30 and TRBJ1-5; D is unclear. CDR1 GTSNPN and CDR2 SVGIG come from the germline V gene (reference sequence). V lost 0 bases and J 4 bases, leaving 7 bases between the germline ends. CDR3 length: 13 residues. CDR3 nucleotide sequence: TGTGCCTGGAGTGTCGGGTTTAATCAGCCCCAGCATTTT. This translates into CAWSVGFNQPQHF. The full variable domain, completed using reference TRBV30 and TRBJ1-5, is SQTIHQWPATLVQPVGSPLSLECTVEGTSNPNLYWYRQAAGRGLQLLFYSVGIGQISSEVPQNLSASRPQDRQFILSSKKLLLSDSGFYLCAWSVGFNQPQHFGDGTRLSIL.

CDR3 amino acids: CASSLEGQAYNEQFF. The CDR3 DNA follows: TGTGCCAGCAGTTTAGAGGGACAGGCTTACAATGAGCAGTTCTTC. The chain is built from TRBV6-2 or TRBV6-3 and TRBJ2-1; 8 positions agree with TRBD1. Germline trimming cut 4 bases from V and 4 bases from J; bases unmatched to any gene: 6. The length of the CDR3 is 15 residues. Germline CDR1 is MNHEY and CDR2 is SVGEGT.

This clone was counted once. The V gene is TRBV5-1, the J gene TRBJ1-3; D possibly corresponds to TRBD1 (6 bases). Trimming cost V 4 bases and J 0 bases, with 11 bases left between them. Germline V gene sequence: CDR1 SGHRS, CDR2 YFSETQ. The length of the CDR3 is 15 residues. This chain's CDR3 is CASSHTGPSGNTIYF. CDR3 DNA: TGCGCCAGCAGCCATACAGGGCCCTCTGGAAACACCATATATTTT. Using reference TRBV5-1 and TRBJ1-3 for the parts outside the CDR3, the full variable domain is KAGVTQTPRYLIKTRGQQVTLSCSPISGHRSVSWYQQTPGQGLQFLFEYFSETQRNKGNFPGRFSGRQFSNSRSEMNVSTLELGDSALYLCASSHTGPSGNTIYFGEGSWLTVV.

The chain employs TRBV2 and TRBJ2-1; TRBD2 matches 11 bases. This CDR3 has 16 residues. The V gene's germline CDR1 is SNHLY and CDR2 FYNNEI. V shed 6 bases, J shed 0 bases, and the junction held 4 bases outside the gene matches. CDR3 residues: CASRSGLAASYNEQFF. Written as DNA, the CDR3 is TGTGCCAGCAGATCGGGACTAGCGGCCTCCTACAATGAGCAGTTCTTC.

This sequence joins TRBV6-4 and TRBJ2-7, with D uncertain. The CDR3 sequence is 13 residues long. Trimming removed 0 bases from V and 5 bases from J, with 8 bases in between. Per germline, CDR1 MRHNA and CDR2 SNTAGT. The CDR3 nucleotides read TGTGCCAGCAGTGACTCCTACTTTAACGAGCAGTACTTC. It encodes CASSDSYFNEQYF.

The chain joins TRBV27 to TRBJ2-3; D is possibly TRBD2 (6 bases). The CDR3 runs 14 residues. Germline CDR1 is MNHEY and CDR2 is SMNVEV (reference sequence). V lost 6 bases to trimming and J lost 4 bases, with 14 bases between them. CDR3 amino acids: CASSGGVLSDTQYF. In DNA form, the CDR3 reads TGTGCCAGCAGCGGGGGAGTACTGTCAGATACGCAGTATTTT.

CDR3 bases: TGTGCCAGCAGCGGTACTAGCGCCAGGGTGGATGAGCAGTTCTTC. Translating it yields CASSGTSARVDEQFF. The rearrangement joins TRBV9 to TRBJ2-1, with 7 bases lining up with TRBD2. Germline V gene lookup returns CDR1 SGDLS and CDR2 YYNGEE. There are 15 residues in the CDR3. Unmatched junction bases numbered 11, after V lost 3 bases and J lost 8 bases.

V gene TRBV5-6 combines with J gene TRBJ1-1; 7 bases map to TRBD1. The CDR3 consists of 15 residues. After removal of 4 bases from V and 0 bases from J, the junction contained 6 bases not matched to a gene. Germline CDR1 and CDR2: SGHDT and YYEEEE. The DNA for the CDR3 is TGTGCCAGCAGCCGGGACAGCAACATGAACACTGAAGCTTTCTTT. This codes for CASSRDSNMNTEAFF.

The chain is built from TRBV9 and TRBJ2-1; D is uncertain. Germline CDR1 is SGDLS and CDR2 is YYNGEE. The ends were cut back, 3 bases at V and 0 bases at J, with 10 bases in the middle. This CDR3 is 15 amino acids long. In DNA, the CDR3 is TGTGCCAGCAGCGCCCCTCGTAGCTCCTACAATGAGCAGTTCTTC. As protein: CASSAPRSSYNEQFF.

This clone is deemed medium-sized. The CDR3 reads CASSLNARTSNTGELFF. The CDR3 region has the DNA TGTGCCAGCAGTTTAAACGCCCGGACATCGAACACCGGGGAGCTGTTTTTT. J is TRBJ2-2 and V is TRBV27, with a weak D call TRBD1 (5 bases). The V and J ends lost 2 bases and 0 bases respectively, with 13 bases between them. Per the germline V gene, CDR1 is MNHEY and CDR2 is SMNVEV (reference sequence). This CDR3 has 17 amino acids.

The V call is TRBV7-8, the J call TRBJ2-1; D is ambiguous. Trimming stripped 5 bases from V and 8 bases from J, with 7 bases between. This CDR3 comprises 11 residues. Germline loops: CDR1 SGHVS, CDR2 FQNEAQ. The CDR3 DNA sequence: TGTGCCAGCAGCCTAATAGATGAGCAGTTCTTC. Its protein product is CASSLIDEQFF.

V is TRBV6-1 and J is TRBJ1-6; no clear D gene. Germline lookup yields CDR1 MNHNS and CDR2 SASEGT. V was pared by 5 bases and J by 12 bases, with 8 bases between. The CDR3 covers 11 residues. In nucleotides, the CDR3 is TGTGCCAGCAGTCCCCGAGGACCCCTCCACTTT. Its protein is CASSPRGPLHF.

This chain connects TRBV3-1 (or the pseudogene TRBV3-2) to TRBJ1-3; 8 bases line up with TRBD1. The trim removed 2 bases at V and 1 base at J, leaving 4 bases unmatched. The CDR3 runs 16 residues. In germline, CDR1 is LGHDT, CDR2 YNNKEL (reference sequence). The CDR3 DNA reads as TGTGCCAGCAGCCAAACGCAGGGGGCGTCTGGAAACACCATATATTTT. Translating it yields CASSQTQGASGNTIYF.

V gene TRBV11-2 combines with J gene TRBJ1-2; D possibly corresponds to TRBD1 (6 bases). The CDR3 sequence is 15 residues long. V was trimmed by 4 bases and J by 8 bases, leaving 20 bases between them. Germline CDR1 and CDR2: SGHAT and FQNNGV. Here the CDR3 reads CASSSRGGALRGYTF. CDR3 coding DNA: TGTGCCAGCAGCTCACGGGGGGGGGCCCTCCGGGGCTACACCTTC.

The rearrangement joins TRBV7-9 to TRBJ2-7, with D perhaps TRBD2 (5 bases). Germline values: CDR1 SEHNR, CDR2 FQNEAQ (reference sequence). Trimming stripped 5 bases from V and 2 bases from J, with 10 bases between. The CDR3 sequence is 13 residues long. The CDR3 sequence: CASSESGTYEQYF. CDR3 DNA: TGTGCCAGCAGCGAGAGCGGAACCTACGAGCAGTACTTC.

The chain couples TRBV27 to TRBJ1-3; D remains unclear. The CDR3 loop spans 13 amino acids. In germline, CDR1 is MNHEY, CDR2 SMNVEV (reference sequence). V lost 2 bases to trimming and J lost 7 bases, with 9 bases between them. CDR3 nucleotides: TGTGCCAGCAGTTTAAATCCTTCGAACACCATATATTTT. Translation: CASSLNPSNTIYF.

This clone showed up just once. The J gene is TRBJ2-7, the V gene TRBV6-5, with a weak D call TRBD1 (8 bases). Trimming took 9 bases from V and 5 from J, leaving 23 bases between them. Germline CDR1 reads MNHEY; CDR2 reads SVGAGI. The CDR3 is 15 residues long. The DNA for the CDR3 is TGTGCCAGTCCGGAGGCGGGGGACAGGACTGACGAGCAGTACTTC. Its translation is CASPEAGDRTDEQYF.

The rearrangement uses TRBV19 and TRBJ2-1; perhaps TRBD2 as D (6 bases). Germline V lookup: CDR1 LNHDA, CDR2 SQIVND (reference sequence). The germline V and J ends were trimmed by 6 bases and 1 base, with 13 bases remaining between them. This CDR3 comprises 15 residues. CDR3 DNA sequence: TGTGCCAGTAGGCGGGGAGGCGCGTCCTACAATGAGCAGTTCTTC. Translation gives CASRRGGASYNEQFF.